The 19 T cell receptor beta chains below come from one sample, sequenced in a study of T-cell memory formation after mild COVID-19. TCRdb re-called the 5' RACE reads with MiXCR, one entry per CDR3 protein. The sample lists 500,000 to 600,000 distinct CDR3 sequences; more than 15% were seen once. Sequenced sample: PBMCs or a T cell subset sorted from them (not recorded which). These receptors came from an adult woman who had mild COVID-19 (a few samples of this study predate the infection). Cell type and time point are not known.

This clonotype was seen a handful of times. The V and J genes are TRBV7-2 and TRBJ2-7; a weak D match, TRBD2 (5 bases). This CDR3 is built from 16 residues. V was pared by 3 bases and J by 2 bases, with 17 bases between. Germline lookup yields CDR1 SGHTA and CDR2 FQGNSA. CDR3 DNA: TGTGCCAGCAGCTTCTCCGCGGGCCTCGCCCCCTACGAGCAGTACTTC. Protein sequence: CASSFSAGLAPYEQYF. Looking up the rest from reference TRBV7-2 and TRBJ2-7 gives the full variable domain: GAGVSQSPSNKVTEKGKDVELRCDPISGHTALYWYRQSLGQGLEFLIYFQGNSAPDKSGLPSDRFSAERTGGSVSTLTIQRTQQEDSAVYLCASSFSAGLAPYEQYFGPGTRLTVT.

The chain is built from TRBV12-3 or TRBV12-4 and TRBJ1-5, with 7 nucleotides matching TRBD1. This CDR3 is 16 amino acids long. Trimming at V came to 6 bases and at J to 3 bases, leaving 11 bases not matched to a gene. CDR3 amino acids: CASSPRQGHSNQPQHF. CDR3 DNA: TGTGCCAGCAGCCCCCGACAGGGACATTCCAATCAGCCCCAGCATTTT.

V usage is TRBV18 and J usage is TRBJ1-1; D not resolved. The germline gives CDR1 KGHSH, CDR2 LQKENI. The CDR3 consists of 13 residues. The V gene lost 3 bases and the J gene lost 7 bases, with 12 bases spanning the gap. This chain's CDR3 is CASSPRRWYEAFF. The CDR3 nucleotides are TGTGCCAGCTCACCTCGTAGGTGGTATGAAGCTTTCTTT.

This chain links TRBV3-1 with TRBJ2-7; possibly TRBD2 for D (5 bases). Looked up from germline, CDR1 is LGHDT and CDR2 is YNNKEL (reference sequence). Trimming left V 0 bases short and J 4 bases short, with 13 bases between. The CDR3 covers 15 residues. The CDR3 region has the DNA TGTGCCAGCAGCCAAGAGGCATCACCGGGGTACGAGCAGTACTTC. The encoded protein is CASSQEASPGYEQYF.

V gene TRBV15 combines with J gene TRBJ1-1; D is ambiguous. The ends were cut back, 2 bases at V and 9 bases at J, with 16 bases in the middle. The CDR3 length is 14 residues. In germline, CDR1 is LNHNV, CDR2 YYDKDF (reference sequence). CDR3 DNA: TGTGCCACCAGCAGACCCCGCCAGCTTGTTAAAGCTTTCTTT. Protein sequence: CATSRPRQLVKAFF.

J is TRBJ1-2 and V is TRBV29-1, with TRBD1 matching over 12 bases. The germline V gene encodes CDR1 SQVTM and CDR2 ANQGSEA. V was clipped by 5 bases and J by 4 bases; unmatched bases: 8. This CDR3 has 15 amino acids. The CDR3 sequence is CSVPRDRGPRYGYTF. The CDR3 nucleotides read TGCAGCGTTCCCCGGGACAGGGGGCCCCGCTATGGCTACACCTTC.

This clonotype has only a few counts. The chain links TRBV29-1 to TRBJ2-3, with 14 bases matching TRBD2. This CDR3 contains 15 residues. The germline CDR1 and CDR2 sequences are SQVTM and ANQGSEA. V shed 7 bases and J 6 bases; nucleotides not matched to a gene: 9. CDR3 sequence (DNA): TGCAGCGCCCGAGGGACTAGCGGGAGAGTCGATACGCAGTATTTT. Protein product: CSARGTSGRVDTQYF.

The chain combines TRBV9 with TRBJ2-5; D is possibly TRBD1 or TRBD2 (9 bases each). In germline, CDR1 is SGDLS, CDR2 YYNGEE. Trimming pared 4 bases from V and 4 bases from J, leaving 23 bases between. The CDR3 has 17 residues. In nucleotides, the CDR3 is TGTGCCAGCAGCACCCCCCTAGCGGGACAGGGCAGAGAGACCCAGTACTTC. Encoded protein: CASSTPLAGQGRETQYF.

This clonotype was counted a few times. The chain links TRBV12-3 or TRBV12-4 to TRBJ1-2; 9 positions match TRBD1. The CDR3 contains 15 residues. V trimming: 1 base; J trimming: 4 bases; junction bases outside the gene matches: 4. This chain's CDR3 is CASSLEAGQGYGYTF. The CDR3 nucleotides are TGTGCCAGCAGTTTAGAGGCGGGACAGGGCTATGGCTACACCTTC.

This clonotype has only a few counts. This chain links TRBV5-1 with TRBJ2-7; D might be TRBD2 (7 bases). V was clipped by 0 bases and J by 2 bases, with 12 bases between them. The germline CDR1 and CDR2 sequences are SGHRS and YFSETQ. This CDR3 is 15 amino acids long. CDR3 coding DNA: TGCGCCAGCAGCTTGGGCTGGGGGGGCCCCTACGAGCAGTACTTC. This sequence encodes CASSLGWGGPYEQYF.

This clonotype was observed a handful of times. The V and J genes are TRBV29-1 and TRBJ1-2; possibly TRBD1 for D (6 bases). CDR1 is SQVTM, CDR2 ANQGSEA, per germline. This CDR3 is 13 amino acids long. V lost 4 bases and J lost 7, with 16 bases in between. CDR3 bases: TGCAGCGTTGCCCGAGGGACAAAAGGTGGCTACACCTTC. Protein: CSVARGTKGGYTF.

There are a few counts of this clonotype. V and J are TRBV12-3 or TRBV12-4 and TRBJ1-4; D is unresolved. CDR3 size: 12 residues. V gave up 3 bases and J gave up 4 bases, with 3 bases separating them. The DNA of the CDR3 is TGTGCCAGCAGTTTCATTAATGAAAAACTGTTTTTT. It translates to CASSFINEKLFF.

This clonotype has just a few counts. The J gene is TRBJ2-7, the V gene TRBV11-2, with a weak D call TRBD1 (5 bases). CDR1 SGHAT and CDR2 FQNNGV come from the germline V gene. V lost 5 bases and J 3 bases, leaving 20 bases between the germline ends. The CDR3 loop spans 16 amino acids. Here the CDR3 reads CASSRRVGPPYYEQYF. CDR3 DNA: TGTGCCAGCAGCCGAAGGGTGGGGCCTCCTTACTACGAGCAGTACTTC.

The chain links TRBV19 to TRBJ1-5, with a possible D match to TRBD1 (5 bases). Germline CDR1 reads LNHDA; CDR2 reads SQIVND (reference sequence). V was shortened by 2 bases and J by 1 base, with 9 bases between the two germline ends. This CDR3 region has 15 residues. The CDR3 sequence: CASSIKGLSNQPQHF. The CDR3 bases are TGTGCCAGTAGTATAAAGGGACTGAGCAATCAGCCCCAGCATTTT.

J is TRBJ2-1 and V is TRBV19, with D possibly matching TRBD2 (6 bases). The CDR3 covers 14 residues. Germline-derived CDR1 and CDR2 are LNHDA and SQIVND (reference sequence). Trimming shortened V by 0 bases and J by 9 bases, and 12 bases separated the two germline ends. The CDR3 loop reads CASSIEGGVGEQFF. The CDR3 DNA reads as TGTGCCAGTAGTATAGAGGGCGGGGTCGGTGAGCAGTTCTTC.

The sample holds a few counts of this clonotype. The CDR3 nucleotides read TGTGCCAGCAGCTCCGATCCGGGAGGTTCAGATACGCAGTATTTT. It yields the protein CASSSDPGGSDTQYF. The rearrangement uses TRBV5-5 and TRBJ2-3, with TRBD2 matching 7 bases. Per germline, CDR1 SGHKS and CDR2 YYEKEE (reference sequence). This CDR3 is built from 15 residues. V was pared by 3 bases and J by 4 bases, with 8 bases of the junction left unmatched. Drawing the rest from reference TRBV5-5 and TRBJ2-3, the complete variable domain is DAGVTQSPTHLIKTRGQQVTLRCSPISGHKSVSWYQQVLGQGPQFIFQYYEKEERGRGNFPDRFSARQFPNYSSELNVNALLLGDSALYLCASSSDPGGSDTQYFGPGTRLTVL.

The J gene is TRBJ1-4, the V gene TRBV18; D unclear. Germline V CDR1 and CDR2: KGHSH, LQKENI. V lost 6 bases to trimming and J lost 6 bases, with 14 bases between them. The CDR3 runs 14 residues. CDR3 residues: CASSLRRRDEKLFF. CDR3 bases: TGTGCCAGCTCGCTTCGGAGGAGAGATGAAAAACTGTTTTTT. Supplemented by reference TRBV18 and TRBJ1-4, the full variable domain reads NAGVMQNPRHLVRRRGQEARLRCSPMKGHSHVYWYRQLPEEGLKFMVYLQKENIIDESGMPKERFSAEFPKEGPSILRIQQVVRGDSAAYFCASSLRRRDEKLFFGSGTQLSVL.

The V gene is TRBV9, the J gene TRBJ2-1, with D possibly TRBD2 on 6 matching bases. Germline V lookup: CDR1 SGDLS, CDR2 YYNGEE. The CDR3 covers 13 residues. V was cut by 3 bases and J by 7 bases, with 11 bases left in between. The CDR3 spells CASSGEAWNEQFF. In nucleotides, the CDR3 is TGTGCCAGCAGCGGGGAGGCGTGGAATGAGCAGTTCTTC.

This clonotype was counted only a few times. The chain joins TRBV5-1 to TRBJ1-1; no firm D call. The CDR3 extends over 14 amino acids. Germline V CDR1 and CDR2: SGHRS, YFSETQ. V was trimmed by 3 bases and J by 0 bases, leaving 9 bases between them. The CDR3 loop is CASSSEFMNTEAFF. The CDR3 bases are TGCGCCAGCAGCTCAGAGTTCATGAACACTGAAGCTTTCTTT.